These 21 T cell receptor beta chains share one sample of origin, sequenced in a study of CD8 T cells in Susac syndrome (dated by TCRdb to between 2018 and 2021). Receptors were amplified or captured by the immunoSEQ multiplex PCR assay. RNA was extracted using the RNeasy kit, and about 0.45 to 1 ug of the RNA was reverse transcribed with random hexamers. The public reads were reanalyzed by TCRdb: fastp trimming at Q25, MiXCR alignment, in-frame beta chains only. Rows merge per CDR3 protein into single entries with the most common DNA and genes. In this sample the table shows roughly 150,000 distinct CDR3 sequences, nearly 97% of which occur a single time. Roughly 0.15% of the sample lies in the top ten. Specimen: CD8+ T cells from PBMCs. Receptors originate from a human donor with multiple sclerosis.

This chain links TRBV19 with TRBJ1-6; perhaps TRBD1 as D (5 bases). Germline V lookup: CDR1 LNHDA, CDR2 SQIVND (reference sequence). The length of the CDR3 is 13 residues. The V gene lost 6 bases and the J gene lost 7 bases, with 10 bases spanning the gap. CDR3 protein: CASRGAGNSPLHF. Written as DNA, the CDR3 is TGTGCCAGTAGAGGGGCAGGGAATTCACCCCTCCACTTT.

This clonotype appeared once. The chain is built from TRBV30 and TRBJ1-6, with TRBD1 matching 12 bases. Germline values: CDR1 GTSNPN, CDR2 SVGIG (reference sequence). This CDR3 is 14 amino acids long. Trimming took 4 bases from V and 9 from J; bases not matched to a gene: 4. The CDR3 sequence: CAWNPGQGASPLHF. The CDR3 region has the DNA TGTGCCTGGAATCCGGGACAGGGGGCTTCACCCCTCCACTTT.

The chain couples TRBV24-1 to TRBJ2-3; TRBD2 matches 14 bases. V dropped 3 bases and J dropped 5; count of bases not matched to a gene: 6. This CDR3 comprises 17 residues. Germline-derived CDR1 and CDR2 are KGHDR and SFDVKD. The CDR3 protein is CATSDPTSGGAGDTQYF. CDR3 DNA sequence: TGTGCCACCAGTGATCCGACTAGCGGGGGGGCGGGAGATACGCAGTATTTT.

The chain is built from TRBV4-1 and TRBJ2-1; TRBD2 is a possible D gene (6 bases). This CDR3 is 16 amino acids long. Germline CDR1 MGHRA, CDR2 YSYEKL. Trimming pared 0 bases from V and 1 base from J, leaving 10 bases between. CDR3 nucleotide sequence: TGCGCCAGCAGCCAAGAGGGAGGAAGGTCCTACAATGAGCAGTTCTTC. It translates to CASSQEGGRSYNEQFF.

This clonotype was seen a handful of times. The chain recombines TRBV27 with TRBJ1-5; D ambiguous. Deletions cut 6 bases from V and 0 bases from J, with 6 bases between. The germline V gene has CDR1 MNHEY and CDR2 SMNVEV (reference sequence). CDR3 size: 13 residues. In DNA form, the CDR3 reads TGTGCCAGCAGCCGAGATAGCAATCAGCCCCAGCATTTT. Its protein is CASSRDSNQPQHF.

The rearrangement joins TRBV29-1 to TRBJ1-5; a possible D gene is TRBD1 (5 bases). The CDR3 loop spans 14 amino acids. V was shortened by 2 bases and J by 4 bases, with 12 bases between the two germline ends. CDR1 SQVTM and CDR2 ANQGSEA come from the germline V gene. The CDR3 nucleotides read TGCAGCGTTGAATACGGGGGACCGAATCAGCCCCAGCATTTT. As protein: CSVEYGGPNQPQHF.

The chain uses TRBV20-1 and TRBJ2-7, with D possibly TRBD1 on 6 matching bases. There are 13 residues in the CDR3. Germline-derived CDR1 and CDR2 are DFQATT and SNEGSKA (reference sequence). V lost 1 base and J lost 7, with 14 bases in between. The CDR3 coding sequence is TGCAGTGCTAGAGCCCCACAGGGTCGGGAGCAGTACTTC. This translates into CSARAPQGREQYF.

The CDR3, as DNA: TGTGCCAGCAGCTTAGAACCGAACTACGAGCAGTACGTC. Translating it yields CASSLEPNYEQYV. This sequence joins TRBV7-2 and TRBJ2-7, with D unresolved. Germline V gives CDR1 SGHTA, CDR2 FQGNSA. This CDR3 contains 13 residues. V lost 1 base, J lost 3 bases, and 7 bases lay in between.

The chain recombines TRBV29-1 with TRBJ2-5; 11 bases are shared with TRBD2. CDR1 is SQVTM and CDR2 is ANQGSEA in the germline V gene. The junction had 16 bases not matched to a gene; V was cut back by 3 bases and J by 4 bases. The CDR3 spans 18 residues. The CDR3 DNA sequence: TGCAGCGTTGACTCTAGCGGGGGGCCCCTCGGTAGTCCAGAGACCCAGTACTTC. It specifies CSVDSSGGPLGSPETQYF.

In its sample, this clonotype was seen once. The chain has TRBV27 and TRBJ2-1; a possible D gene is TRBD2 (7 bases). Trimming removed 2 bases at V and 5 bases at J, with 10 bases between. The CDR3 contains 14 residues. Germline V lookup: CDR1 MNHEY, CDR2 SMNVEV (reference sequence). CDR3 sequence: CASSLAGAHNEQFF. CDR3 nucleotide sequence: TGTGCCAGCAGTTTAGCGGGGGCCCACAATGAGCAGTTCTTC.

CDR3 bases: TGTGCCTGGAGTGCCGCAGACAATGAGCAGTTCTTC. Translating it yields CAWSAADNEQFF. The V call is TRBV30, the J call TRBJ2-1, with no clear D. V shed 1 base and J shed 5 bases, with 6 bases lying between them. Germline CDR1 is GTSNPN and CDR2 is SVGIG (reference sequence). The CDR3 extends over 12 amino acids.

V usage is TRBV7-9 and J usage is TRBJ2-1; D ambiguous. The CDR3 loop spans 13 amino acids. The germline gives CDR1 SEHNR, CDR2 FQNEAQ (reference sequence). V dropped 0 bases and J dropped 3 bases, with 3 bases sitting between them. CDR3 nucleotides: TGTGCCAGCAGCTTAGCCAACTACAATGAGCAGTTCTTC. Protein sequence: CASSLANYNEQFF.

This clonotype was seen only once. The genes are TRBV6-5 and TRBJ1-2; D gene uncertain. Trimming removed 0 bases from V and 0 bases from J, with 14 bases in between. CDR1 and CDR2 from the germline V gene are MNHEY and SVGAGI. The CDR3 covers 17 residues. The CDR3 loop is CASSYSFTETANYGYTF. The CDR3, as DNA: TGTGCCAGCAGTTACTCTTTCACGGAGACGGCTAACTATGGCTACACCTTC.

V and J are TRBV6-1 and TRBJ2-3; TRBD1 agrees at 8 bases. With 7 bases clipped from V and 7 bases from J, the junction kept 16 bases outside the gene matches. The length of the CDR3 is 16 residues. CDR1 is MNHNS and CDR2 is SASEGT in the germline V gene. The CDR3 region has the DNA TGTGCCAGCAACCAAAGGGGGACAGGAGTATCAAATACGCAGTATTTT. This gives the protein CASNQRGTGVSNTQYF.

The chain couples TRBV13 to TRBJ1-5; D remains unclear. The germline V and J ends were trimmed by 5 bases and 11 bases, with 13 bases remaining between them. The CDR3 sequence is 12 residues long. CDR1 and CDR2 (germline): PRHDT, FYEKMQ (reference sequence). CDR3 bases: TGTGCCAGCAGCCTGGGCCGGTCGGCCCAGCATTTT. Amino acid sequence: CASSLGRSAQHF.

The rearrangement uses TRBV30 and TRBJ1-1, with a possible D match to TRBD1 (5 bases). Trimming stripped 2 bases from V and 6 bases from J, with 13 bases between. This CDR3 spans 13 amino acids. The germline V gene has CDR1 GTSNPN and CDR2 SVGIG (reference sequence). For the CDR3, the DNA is TGTGCCTGGAGTAGAGGGGATTTCGCTGAAGCTTTCTTT. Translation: CAWSRGDFAEAFF.

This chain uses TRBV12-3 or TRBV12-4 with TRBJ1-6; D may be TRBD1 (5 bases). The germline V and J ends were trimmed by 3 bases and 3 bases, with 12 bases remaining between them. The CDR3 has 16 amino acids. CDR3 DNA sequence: TGTGCCAGCAGTTTCCCTCCAGGGAACTATAATTCACCCCTCCACTTT. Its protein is CASSFPPGNYNSPLHF.

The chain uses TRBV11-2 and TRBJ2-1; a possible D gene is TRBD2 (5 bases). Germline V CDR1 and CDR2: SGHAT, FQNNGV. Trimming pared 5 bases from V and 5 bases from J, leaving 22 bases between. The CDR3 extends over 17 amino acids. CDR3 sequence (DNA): TGTGCCAGCAGCCGCCAGGCTAGCAGCAGGACCGACAATGAGCAGTTCTTC. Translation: CASSRQASSRTDNEQFF.

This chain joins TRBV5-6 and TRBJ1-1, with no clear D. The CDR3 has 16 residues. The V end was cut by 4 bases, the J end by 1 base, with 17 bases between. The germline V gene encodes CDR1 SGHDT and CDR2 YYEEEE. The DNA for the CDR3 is TGTGCCAGCAGCCCCTCGCCAGGCACCCAGAACACTGAAGCTTTCTTT. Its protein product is CASSPSPGTQNTEAFF.

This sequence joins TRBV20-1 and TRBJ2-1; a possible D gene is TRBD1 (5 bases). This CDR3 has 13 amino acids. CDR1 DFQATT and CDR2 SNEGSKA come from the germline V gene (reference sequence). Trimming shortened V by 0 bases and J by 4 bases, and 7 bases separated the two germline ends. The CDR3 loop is CSAREGPYNEQFF. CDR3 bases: TGCAGTGCTAGAGAGGGGCCATACAATGAGCAGTTCTTC.

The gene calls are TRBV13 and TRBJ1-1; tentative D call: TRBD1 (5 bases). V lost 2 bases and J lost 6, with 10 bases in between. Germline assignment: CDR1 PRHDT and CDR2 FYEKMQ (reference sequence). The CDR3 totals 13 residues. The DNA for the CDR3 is TGTGCCAGCAGCTTATTGTGGGGGGCTGAAGCTTTCTTT. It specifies CASSLLWGAEAFF.